Listed below are T cell receptor beta chains from one sample, sequenced in a study of cytomegalovirus exposure and HLA in healthy donors. The assay was immunoSEQ multiplex PCR, and TCRdb's table has in-frame clones only and misses some. Of 120,000 or so clones listed, 80% to 90% were seen once; the top ten hold approximately 11%. The specimen sequenced was PBMCs. The receptors stem from a male donor in good health and CMV-seropositive. The CDR3 runs from the conserved cysteine through the conserved F or W. The order of the fields is V gene, J gene, clone size, D gene, CDR3 DNA, CDR3 protein. A D gene is named only where the DNA matches it firmly. Size tells how often a clone was seen (once, few, many) or the class of an expanded clone, and some rows leave it out.

>TRBV6-4|TRBJ2-1|-|-
TGTGCCAGCAGTGACGATCGGGAGAGGTCCTACAATGAGCAGTTCTTC
CASSDDRERSYNEQFF
>TRBV5-1|TRBJ1-6|-|-
TGCGCCAGCAGCTTGCCGGGAACAGGGACTTCACCCCTCCACTTT
CASSLPGTGTSPLHF
>TRBV10-3|TRBJ2-3|-|-
TGTGCCATCAAGGCGGGCACAGATACGCAGTATTTT
CAIKAGTDTQYF
>TRBV19|TRBJ1-1|-|-
TGTGCCAGTAGGCCAGGTCGTAACACTGAAGCTTTCTTT
CASRPGRNTEAFF
>TRBV7-9|TRBJ2-7|once|-
TGTGCCAGCAGCCCAGTGAGCGGGTACTCCTACGAGCAGTACTTC
CASSPVSGYSYEQYF
>TRBV7-9|TRBJ2-7|few|-
TGTGCCAGCAGCTTCGGGGACACAGACTACGAGCAGTACTTC
CASSFGDTDYEQYF
>TRBV28|TRBJ2-1|-|TRBD2
TGTGCCAGCCTTCCCCACTCCGGGACTAATCATCACAATGAGCAGTTCTTC
CASLPHSGTNHHNEQFF
>TRBV2|TRBJ2-5|-|TRBD1
TGTGCCAGCAGTTCACAGGGGGCAGGGGAGACCCAGTACTTC
CASSSQGAGETQYF
>TRBV23-1|TRBJ2-3|-|TRBD1
TGCGCCAGCAGTCAATGGACAGGGGGACAGCGGGAGACGTCGGATACGCAGTATTTT
CASSQWTGGQRETSDTQYF
>TRBV14|TRBJ2-7|few|-
TGTGCCAGCAGCCAAGCCTCCCCCGGGACATTTGCAATTTACGAGCAGTACTTC
CASSQASPGTFAIYEQYF
>TRBV28|TRBJ1-5|-|TRBD1
TGTGCCAGCAGTTTAGGTCAGGGGGATCAGCCCCAGCATTTT
CASSLGQGDQPQHF
>TRBV28|TRBJ1-2|-|TRBD1
TGTGCCAGCAGTCCGGGGACAGGGGGATACTATGGCTACACCTTC
CASSPGTGGYYGYTF
>TRBV28|TRBJ2-5|-|-
TGTGCCAGCAGCGTTTTGGCCTCGGGAAACCAAGAGACCCAGTACTTC
CASSVLASGNQETQYF
>TRBV5-6|TRBJ2-7|-|-
TGTGCCAGCAGCTTGTATATAATCTCCTACGAGCAGTACTTC
CASSLYIISYEQYF
>TRBV7-2|TRBJ2-1|-|TRBD2
TGTGCCAGCACCCGCTTCCCCGGACTAGCGGACAATGAGCAGTTCTTC
CASTRFPGLADNEQFF
>TRBV21-1|TRBJ1-2|-|-
TGTGCCAGCAGCAACAAAAGTAACAGGGGGAATGGCTACACCTTC
CASSNKSNRGNGYTF
>TRBV29-1|TRBJ2-5|-|TRBD2
TGCAGCGTTGGACTAGCGGGAGGACAGGAGACCCAGTACTTC
CSVGLAGGQETQYF
>TRBV4-3|TRBJ2-3|-|TRBD1
TGCGCCAGCAGCTGGACCGGGACAGGGGGAGTAGATACGCAGTATTTT
CASSWTGTGGVDTQYF
>TRBV30|TRBJ1-3|-|TRBD1
TGTGCCTGTACAGGGGGTCACCGCTCTGGAAACACCATATATTTT
CACTGGHRSGNTIYF
>TRBV11-1|TRBJ1-1|-|-
TGTGCCAGCAGCTTACAGGGCGTCAGCACTGAAGCTTTCTTT
CASSLQGVSTEAFF
>TRBV10-3|TRBJ2-3|-|TRBD2
TGTGCCATAGGGACTAGCGTAACAGATACGCAGTATTTT
CAIGTSVTDTQYF
>TRBV9|TRBJ2-1|few|-
TGTGCCAGCGCTAGCGTTGGCTACAATGAGCAGTTCTTC
CASASVGYNEQFF